This is a list of T cell receptor beta chains from one sample in a study of blood T cell repertoires in COVID-19. Data came from immunoSEQ multiplex PCR; TCRdb stores just in-frame clones and leaves some out. The data hold approximately 240,000 clones, with about 90% observed a single time. Input material: PBMCs or T cells enriched from blood (not recorded which). These TCRs come from a woman in her late teens or twenties who had recovered from COVID-19. Each CDR3 is given with its conserved first and last residue. A D gene is named only where the DNA matches it firmly. Some rows have no size entry. The others give once, few or many, or a class for an expanded clone.

clone_size: once; v_call: TRBV5-6; d_call: TRBD2; cdr3_length: 17; j_call: TRBJ2-5; cdr3_aa: CASSWGTLLAVQETQYF; cdr3_nt: TGTGCCAGCAGCTGGGGGACCCTTCTAGCGGTCCAAGAGACCCAGTACTTC
clone_size: -; v_call: TRBV7-3; d_call: -; cdr3_length: 15; j_call: TRBJ1-6; cdr3_aa: CASRPRQEPNSPLHF; cdr3_nt: TGTGCCAGCAGACCGAGACAGGAACCGAATTCACCCCTCCACTTT
clone_size: -; v_call: TRBV24-1; d_call: -; cdr3_length: 17; j_call: TRBJ2-1; cdr3_aa: CATSDPPGLAPSNEQFF; cdr3_nt: TGTGCCACCAGTGACCCCCCAGGTCTCGCCCCGAGCAATGAGCAGTTCTTC
clone_size: -; v_call: TRBV10-3; d_call: TRBD1; cdr3_length: 12; j_call: TRBJ2-7; cdr3_aa: CATGQLAYEQYF; cdr3_nt: TGTGCCACGGGACAGTTAGCTTACGAGCAGTACTTC
clone_size: -; v_call: TRBV19; d_call: -; cdr3_length: 14; j_call: TRBJ1-5; cdr3_aa: CASTATYSNQPQHF; cdr3_nt: TGTGCCAGTACCGCCACATATAGCAATCAGCCCCAGCATTTT
clone_size: -; v_call: TRBV7-9; d_call: -; cdr3_length: 16; j_call: TRBJ2-7; cdr3_aa: CASSLALTGPPYEQYF; cdr3_nt: TGTGCCAGCAGCTTAGCTCTTACAGGGCCTCCCTACGAGCAGTACTTC
clone_size: -; v_call: TRBV6-5; d_call: TRBD1; cdr3_length: 13; j_call: TRBJ1-1; cdr3_aa: CASSPKGALEAFF; cdr3_nt: TGTGCCAGCAGTCCCAAGGGGGCCCTAGAAGCTTTCTTT
clone_size: -; v_call: TRBV7-9; d_call: TRBD2; cdr3_length: 18; j_call: TRBJ2-3; cdr3_aa: CASSSYQGLAGFRDTQYF; cdr3_nt: TGTGCCAGCAGCTCTTACCAGGGACTAGCGGGGTTCCGAGATACGCAGTATTTT
clone_size: -; v_call: TRBV28; d_call: TRBD2; cdr3_length: 16; j_call: TRBJ2-3; cdr3_aa: CASSLGTSGITDTQYF; cdr3_nt: TGTGCCAGCAGTTTGGGGACTAGCGGAATCACAGATACGCAGTATTTT
clone_size: many; v_call: TRBV6-4; d_call: TRBD2; cdr3_length: 15; j_call: TRBJ2-2; cdr3_aa: CASSDSGLATGELFF; cdr3_nt: TGTGCCAGCAGTGACTCGGGACTAGCCACCGGGGAGCTGTTTTTT
clone_size: -; v_call: TRBV18; d_call: TRBD2; cdr3_length: 16; j_call: TRBJ2-7; cdr3_aa: CASSPTGTSGTYEQYF; cdr3_nt: TGTGCCAGCTCACCAACCGGGACTAGCGGAACCTACGAGCAGTACTTC
clone_size: -; v_call: TRBV7-2; d_call: -; cdr3_length: 14; j_call: TRBJ1-5; cdr3_aa: CASSQDAGNQPQHF; cdr3_nt: TGTGCCAGCAGCCAAGACGCGGGCAATCAGCCCCAGCATTTT
clone_size: -; v_call: TRBV2; d_call: TRBD1; cdr3_length: 15; j_call: TRBJ2-2; cdr3_aa: CASSDETGVIGELFF; cdr3_nt: TGTGCCAGCAGTGATGAGACAGGGGTGATCGGGGAGCTGTTTTTT
clone_size: -; v_call: TRBV6-5; d_call: TRBD2; cdr3_length: 14; j_call: TRBJ2-2; cdr3_aa: CASRRERGARELFF; cdr3_nt: TGTGCCAGCAGACGCGAGCGGGGGGCACGGGAGCTGTTTTTT
clone_size: -; v_call: TRBV19; d_call: TRBD1; cdr3_length: 14; j_call: TRBJ1-5; cdr3_aa: CASSPTGGNQPQHF; cdr3_nt: TGTGCCAGTAGTCCTACAGGGGGGAATCAGCCCCAGCATTTT